The T cell receptor beta chain under discussion was sequenced for a study of T cell responses to AZD1222 COVID-19 vaccine. Study outcomes and limitations: Mostly white British, mostly female donors; authors suggested clonal diversity may be underestimated. As reported, nearly half of all spike-specific TCRs target variant regions that are unmutated. None of the repertoires were sampled until the peak T cell response had passed. Spike was spanned by vaccine-associated CD4 TCRs, with dominance at 160-218 and 743-854.

TCRdb's copy holds only in-frame clones and misses some; the assay was immunoSEQ multiplex PCR. This sample carries about 180,000 clones, approximately 95% of them seen once, and the ten largest clones take around 0.97%. Of note for this clone: Its antigen is not known.

This CDR3 region has 16 residues. V lost 2 bases, J lost 5 bases, and 9 bases stayed unmatched. The germline V gene has CDR1 MNHEY and CDR2 SVGEGT. The sequences come from peripheral blood, collected 28 days after the second dose of the MenACWY control vaccine. V usage is TRBV6-2 or TRBV6-3 and J usage is TRBJ1-5; 7 nucleotides align to TRBD1. The receptor was derived from an adult who received the MenACWY meningococcal vaccine as a control. The CDR3 here is CASSYGTAFGDQPQHF. The CDR3 coding sequence is TGTGCCAGCAGTTACGGGACAGCATTTGGGGATCAGCCCCAGCATTTT.